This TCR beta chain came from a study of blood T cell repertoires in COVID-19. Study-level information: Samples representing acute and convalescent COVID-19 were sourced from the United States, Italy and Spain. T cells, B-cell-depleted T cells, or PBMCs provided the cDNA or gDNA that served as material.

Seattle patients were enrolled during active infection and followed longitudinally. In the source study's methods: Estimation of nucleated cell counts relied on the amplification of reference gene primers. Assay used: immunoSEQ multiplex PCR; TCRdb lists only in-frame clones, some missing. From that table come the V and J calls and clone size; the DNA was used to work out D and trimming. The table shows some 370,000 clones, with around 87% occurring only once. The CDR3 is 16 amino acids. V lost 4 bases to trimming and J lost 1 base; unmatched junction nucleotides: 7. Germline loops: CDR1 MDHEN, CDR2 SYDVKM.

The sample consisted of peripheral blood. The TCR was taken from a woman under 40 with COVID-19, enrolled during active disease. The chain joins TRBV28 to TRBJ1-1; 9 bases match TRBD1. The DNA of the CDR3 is TGTGCCAGCAGTTCACCCTTGGGACAGGGGAACACTGAAGCTTTCTTT. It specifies CASSSPLGQGNTEAFF.